This entry lists 13 T cell receptor beta chains sequenced from one sample in a study of neurological immune-mediated disorders. TCRdb independently ran MiXCR on the 5' RACE reads; one entry per CDR3 protein. Of approximately 40,000 distinct CDR3 sequences listed, about a fifth were seen once; the top ten hold almost 4.5%. Described time point: technical triplicate 3. Sequencing was carried out using PBMCs. The receptors were gathered from a man aged 55 to 70 with HTLV-1-associated myelopathy (HAM/TSP).

The J gene is TRBJ2-7, the V gene TRBV20-1; 8 positions match TRBD2. This CDR3 comprises 16 residues. Per the germline V gene, CDR1 is DFQATT and CDR2 is SNEGSKA (reference sequence). J was trimmed by 1 base and V by 3 bases; bases with no gene match: 11. The chain's CDR3 is CSASGGAFIASYEQYF. The CDR3 region has the DNA TGCAGTGCTAGCGGGGGGGCATTCATAGCGTCCTACGAGCAGTACTTC.

There are many counts of this clonotype. The chain combines TRBV5-1 with TRBJ2-5; 10 bases are a match to TRBD2. Germline V gene sequence: CDR1 SGHRS, CDR2 YFSETQ. The CDR3 runs 17 residues. Unmatched junction bases numbered 6, after V lost 0 bases and J lost 1 base. The CDR3 protein is CASSLGVAGGGQETQYF. CDR3 nucleotides: TGCGCCAGCAGCTTGGGGGTAGCGGGAGGTGGCCAAGAGACCCAGTACTTC. The full variable domain, with the rest looked up from reference TRBV5-1 and TRBJ2-5, is KAGVTQTPRYLIKTRGQQVTLSCSPISGHRSVSWYQQTPGQGLQFLFEYFSETQRNKGNFPGRFSGRQFSNSRSEMNVSTLELGDSALYLCASSLGVAGGGQETQYFGPGTRLLVL.

This clonotype was recorded many times. This chain joins TRBV5-1 and TRBJ2-5; the D gene is possibly TRBD1 (5 bases). In germline, CDR1 is SGHRS, CDR2 YFSETQ. The CDR3 is 15 amino acids. Trimming shortened V by 7 bases and J by 3 bases, and 19 bases separated the two germline ends. The CDR3 is CASLRSGSVEETQYF. The CDR3 nucleotides are TGCGCCAGCCTGAGATCAGGGTCGGTTGAAGAGACCCAGTACTTC.

The table lists this clonotype with many counts. This chain connects TRBV5-1 to TRBJ2-6; D may correspond to TRBD1 or TRBD2 (6 bases each). Trimming stripped 10 bases from V and 1 base from J, with 15 bases between. The CDR3 runs to 15 residues. Per germline, CDR1 SGHRS and CDR2 YFSETQ. CDR3 bases: TGCGCCTCTCGGGGGCCGGGATCTGGGGCCAACGTCCTGACTTTC. This encodes CASRGPGSGANVLTF.

The table lists this clonotype with many counts. The chain carries TRBV2 and TRBJ2-3; TRBD2 aligns across 13 bases. CDR3 length: 16 residues. The V gene's germline CDR1 is SNHLY and CDR2 FYNNEI. Trimming at V came to 2 bases and at J to 4 bases, leaving 3 bases not matched to a gene. The CDR3 spells CASSESGLAGADTQYF. CDR3 sequence (DNA): TGTGCCAGCAGTGAAAGTGGACTAGCGGGAGCAGATACGCAGTATTTT.

This clonotype was detected ten times or more. The V and J genes are TRBV2 and TRBJ2-3, with 10 bases fitting TRBD2. The CDR3 is made up of 15 amino acids. After removal of 9 bases from V and 1 base from J, the junction contained 7 bases not matched to a gene. CDR1 is SNHLY, CDR2 FYNNEI, per germline. For the CDR3, the DNA is TGTGCCAGTGCCCGGACTAGCGGCGGCACAGATACGCAGTATTTT. Translated: CASARTSGGTDTQYF.

This clonotype was seen a single time. An end of the junction differs from the germline gene, which may be a read error. This chain uses TRBV5-5 with TRBJ1-1; TRBD1 aligns across 10 bases. Germline values: CDR1 SGHKS, CDR2 YYEKEE (reference sequence). The CDR3 is made up of 16 amino acids. Here the CDR3 reads CQQAEGQGPMNTEAFF. As DNA, the CDR3 is TGCCAGCAGGCGGAGGGACAGGGGCCGATGAACACTGAAGCTTTCTTT.

Sample share makes this clonotype medium-sized. The chain combines TRBV5-1 with TRBJ2-1; 14 nucleotides match TRBD2. J was trimmed by 3 bases and V by 4 bases; bases with no gene match: 6. The CDR3 is 17 residues long. Per germline, CDR1 SGHRS and CDR2 YFSETQ. The CDR3 DNA is TGCGCCAGCAGCCCCGGGACTAGCGGGAGTTTCTACAATGAGCAGTTCTTC. It yields the protein CASSPGTSGSFYNEQFF.

This clonotype has only a few counts. The chain has TRBV7-6 and TRBJ2-1; D uncertain. Germline V gene lookup returns CDR1 SGHVS and CDR2 FNYEAQ. V was cut by 7 bases and J by 8 bases, with 15 bases left in between. The CDR3 has 13 residues. The CDR3: CASTPLRVDEQFF. Written as DNA, the CDR3 is TGTGCCAGCACCCCACTAAGAGTGGATGAGCAGTTCTTC.

This clonotype was picked up many times. The chain couples TRBV24-1 to TRBJ2-3, with no clear D. This CDR3 has 16 residues. V lost 0 bases, J lost 1 base, and 10 bases lay in between. Germline V CDR1 and CDR2: KGHDR, SFDVKD. CDR3: CATSDLQFGGTDTQYF. CDR3 nucleotide sequence: TGTGCCACCAGTGATTTGCAGTTCGGAGGCACAGATACGCAGTATTTT.

A few counts support this clonotype. The chain is built from TRBV20-1 and TRBJ1-4; tentative D call: TRBD1 (5 bases). V shed 1 base and J shed 3 bases, with 6 bases lying between them. Germline V gene sequence: CDR1 DFQATT, CDR2 SNEGSKA (reference sequence). The CDR3 covers 13 residues. The CDR3 reads CSARVGPNEKLFF. DNA for the CDR3: TGCAGTGCTAGAGTGGGACCTAATGAAAAACTGTTTTTT.

This clonotype was recorded many times. The chain recombines TRBV5-4 with TRBJ1-1; D remains unclear. The CDR3 runs 14 residues. Per the germline V gene, CDR1 is SGHNT and CDR2 is YYREEE (reference sequence). The V end was cut by 4 bases, the J end by 5 bases, with 15 bases between. CDR3 DNA: TGTGCCAGCAGCCTTGGTGTACTTGATACTGAAGCTTTCTTT. It yields the protein CASSLGVLDTEAFF.

This chain connects TRBV28 to TRBJ2-1, with D possibly being TRBD1 or TRBD2 (6 bases each). The V gene lost 8 bases and the J gene lost 8 bases, with 22 bases spanning the gap. This CDR3 is 15 amino acids long. Germline assignment: CDR1 MDHEN and CDR2 SYDVKM. Here the CDR3 reads CASGVQGLQGDEQFF. CDR3 in DNA: TGTGCCAGCGGGGTACAGGGACTCCAGGGCGATGAGCAGTTCTTC.